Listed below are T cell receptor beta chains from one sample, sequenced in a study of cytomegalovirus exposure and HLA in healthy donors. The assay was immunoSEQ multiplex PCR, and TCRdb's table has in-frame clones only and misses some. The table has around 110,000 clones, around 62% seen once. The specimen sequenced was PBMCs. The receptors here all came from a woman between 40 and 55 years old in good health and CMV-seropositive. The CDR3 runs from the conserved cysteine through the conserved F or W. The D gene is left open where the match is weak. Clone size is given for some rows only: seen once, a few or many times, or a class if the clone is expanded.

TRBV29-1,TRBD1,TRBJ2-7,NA,CSARGTGGNEQYF,TGCAGCGCAAGGGGGACAGGGGGCAACGAGCAGTACTTC
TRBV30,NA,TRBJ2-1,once,CAWSVVGNEQFF,TGTGCCTGGAGTGTAGTCGGGAATGAGCAGTTCTTC
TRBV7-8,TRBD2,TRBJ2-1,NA,CASSVREEQFF,TGTGCCAGCAGCGTGCGGGAGGAGCAGTTCTTC
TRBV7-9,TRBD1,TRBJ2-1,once,CASGPGTGENEQFF,TGTGCCAGCGGCCCGGGGACAGGGGAAAATGAGCAGTTCTTC
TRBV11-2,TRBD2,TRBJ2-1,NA,CASSWGGSYNEQFF,TGTGCCAGCAGTTGGGGGGGTTCCTACAATGAGCAGTTCTTC
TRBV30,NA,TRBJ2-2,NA,CAWSFGGTGELFF,TGTGCCTGGAGCTTCGGGGGCACCGGGGAGCTGTTTTTT
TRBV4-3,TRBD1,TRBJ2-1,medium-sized,CASSQPGQGIHEQFF,TGCGCCAGCAGCCAACCGGGACAGGGGATCCATGAGCAGTTCTTC
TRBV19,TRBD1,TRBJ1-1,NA,CASSVTGGGDPTEAFF,TGTGCCAGTAGCGTGACAGGGGGAGGCGACCCCACTGAAGCTTTCTTT
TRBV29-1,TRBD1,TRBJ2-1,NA,CSVDRGYNEQFF,TGCAGCGTCGACAGGGGTTACAATGAGCAGTTCTTC
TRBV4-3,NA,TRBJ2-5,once,CASSQDQDSQETQYF,TGCGCCAGCAGCCAAGATCAAGACAGCCAAGAGACCCAGTACTTC
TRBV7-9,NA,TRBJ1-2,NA,CASSQGRDGYTF,TGTGCCAGCAGCCAGGGGAGGGATGGCTACACCTTC
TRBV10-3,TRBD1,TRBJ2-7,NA,CATIGQGSYYEQYF,TGTGCCACTATCGGACAGGGGTCATACTACGAGCAGTACTTC
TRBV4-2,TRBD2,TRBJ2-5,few,CASSQGQGPSGQETQYF,TGTGCCAGCAGCCAAGGTCAAGGTCCTAGCGGTCAAGAGACCCAGTACTTC
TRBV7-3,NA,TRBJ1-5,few,CASSLTGGNGQPQHF,TGTGCCAGCAGCTTAACCGGAGGTAACGGGCAGCCCCAGCATTTT
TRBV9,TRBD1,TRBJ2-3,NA,CASSITGAPSTDTQYF,TGTGCCAGCAGCATAACAGGGGCGCCCTCCACAGATACGCAGTATTTT
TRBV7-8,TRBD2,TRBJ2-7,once,CASSPHPLAGSDEQYF,TGTGCCAGCAGCCCTCACCCTCTAGCGGGCTCCGACGAGCAGTACTTC
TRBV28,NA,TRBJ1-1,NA,CASSFRSTGNTEAFF,TGTGCCAGCAGTTTCAGATCGACAGGGAACACTGAAGCTTTCTTT
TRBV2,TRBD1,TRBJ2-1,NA,CASSPDRGQQFF,TGTGCCAGCAGCCCTGACAGGGGACAGCAGTTCTTC
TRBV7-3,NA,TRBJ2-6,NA,CASSPRRTGANVLTF,TGTGCCAGCAGCCCCCGTAGAACTGGGGCCAACGTCCTGACTTTC
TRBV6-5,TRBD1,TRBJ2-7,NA,CASNRGIGYEQYF,TGTGCCAGCAACAGGGGGATAGGCTACGAGCAGTACTTC
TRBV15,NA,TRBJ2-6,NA,CATSRDRDLGANVLTF,TGTGCCACCAGCAGAGATCGGGATCTTGGGGCCAACGTCCTGACTTTC
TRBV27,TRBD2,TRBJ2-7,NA,CASSLLSGNLYEQYF,TGTGCCAGCAGTTTACTTAGCGGGAACCTATACGAGCAGTACTTC
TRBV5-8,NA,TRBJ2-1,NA,CASSPSTGWLPSYNEQFF,TGTGCCAGCAGCCCTTCCACAGGGTGGTTACCTTCCTACAATGAGCAGTTCTTC
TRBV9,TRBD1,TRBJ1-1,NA,CASSVVGGGTEAFF,TGTGCCAGCAGCGTAGTAGGGGGCGGCACTGAAGCTTTCTTT
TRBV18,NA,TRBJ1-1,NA,CASSPDRLNTEAFF,TGTGCCAGCTCACCGGACAGACTGAACACTGAAGCTTTCTTT
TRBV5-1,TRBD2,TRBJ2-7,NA,CASMFLAGVPRYEQYF,TGCGCCAGCATGTTCTTAGCGGGAGTTCCTCGCTACGAGCAGTACTTC
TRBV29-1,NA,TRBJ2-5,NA,CSVDIAGPTQETQYF,TGCAGCGTTGACATCGCGGGGCCCACCCAAGAGACCCAGTACTTC
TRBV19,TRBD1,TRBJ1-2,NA,CASSVNRDRQNLDYGYTF,TGTGCCAGTAGTGTGAACCGGGACAGGCAAAATCTAGACTATGGCTACACCTTC
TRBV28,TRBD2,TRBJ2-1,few,CASSLFLAGVGSYNEQFF,TGTGCCAGCAGTTTATTTCTAGCGGGAGTAGGCTCCTACAATGAGCAGTTCTTC
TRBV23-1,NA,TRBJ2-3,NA,CASSQSPPIRPTDKGYF,TGCGCCAGCAGTCAATCCCCCCCCATACGTCCCACAGATAAAGGGTATTTT
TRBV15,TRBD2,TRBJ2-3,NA,CATSTSKGPGGGDTQYF,TGTGCCACCAGCACCTCTAAGGGACCGGGGGGAGGAGATACGCAGTATTTT